These T cell receptor beta chains were read from a single sample in a study of T cells in Graves' hyperthyroidism and ophthalmopathy. TCRdb fed the multiplex PCR reads into MiXCR, producing one record per CDR3 protein. The repertoire includes hundreds of thousands of distinct CDR3 sequences, approximately 14% of them detected once, and approximately 8% sits in the top ten. The sequencing input was blood. The source is a young woman with Graves' hyperthyroidism. CDR3s include the opening cysteine and the closing phenylalanine or tryptophan. A D gene is named only where the DNA matches it firmly. The listing skips clone size in some rows; elsewhere it reads once, few, many or a size class.

j_call v_call d_call clone_size cdr3_nt cdr3_aa
TRBJ2-7 TRBV7-9 - many TGTGCCAGCAACGTCTGGGGGGACTACGAGCAGTACTTC CASNVWGDYEQYF
TRBJ2-2 TRBV12-5 TRBD1 - TGTGCTAGTGGTTTCCGGAAGGACAGGGGCTCGGGGGAGCTGTTTTTT CASGFRKDRGSGELFF
TRBJ1-5 TRBV7-8 - many TGTGCCAGCAGCCTCCAGGGGAATCAGCCCCAGCATTTT CASSLQGNQPQHF
TRBJ2-1 TRBV3-1 TRBD2 few TGTGCCAGCAGCCAAGAGAGTAGCGGGGGAGCCTACAATGAGCAGTTCTTC CASSQESSGGAYNEQFF
TRBJ2-5 TRBV9 TRBD1 many TGTGCCAGCAGCGTCGGGACAGGGGAGCAGACCCAGTACTTC CASSVGTGEQTQYF
TRBJ2-6 TRBV25-1 - few TGTGCCAGCAGTGTCGGTGGGGCTGGGGCCAACGTCCTGACTTTC CASSVGGAGANVLTF
TRBJ2-2 TRBV27 - few TGTGCCAGCAGTTTATCAGGGGCGGACACCGGGGAGCTGTTTTTT CASSLSGADTGELFF
TRBJ2-7 TRBV3-1 - many TGTGCCAGCAGCCAAAAGAGACAGGCCCGCTACGAGCAGTACTTC CASSQKRQARYEQYF
TRBJ2-2 TRBV12-5 TRBD2 many TGTGCTAGTGGTTTGGTACAGGCGGGAGTTGACGGGGAGCTGTTTTTT CASGLVQAGVDGELFF
TRBJ2-1 TRBV5-1 - many TGCGCCAGCAGCTTGGATCTGAGGCTAGAGCAGTTCTTC CASSLDLRLEQFF
TRBJ1-1 TRBV5-1 TRBD1 many TGCGCCAGCAGCTGGGACAGCGGCCTCACTGAAGCTTTCTTT CASSWDSGLTEAFF
TRBJ1-1 TRBV6-5 - many TGTGCCAGCAGTTACCAGGGGTCGAACACTGAAGCTTTCTTT CASSYQGSNTEAFF
TRBJ1-5 TRBV30 - many TGTGCCTGGAGGATTAACACAGGGTCCGGACAGCCCCAGCATTTT CAWRINTGSGQPQHF
TRBJ2-2 TRBV5-5 - few TGTGCCAGCAGACCAGGGGCGGAGGGCGGGGAGCTGTTTTTT CASRPGAEGGELFF
TRBJ2-7 TRBV27 TRBD2 many TGTGCCAGCAGTTCCCTCGCCAGGGACTACTACGAGCAGTACTTC CASSSLARDYYEQYF
TRBJ2-2 TRBV19 - - TGTGCCAGTATTCACCACGCAGGGTTCCTAGGGGAGGACGGGGAGCTGTTTTTT CASIHHAGFLGEDGELFF
TRBJ2-3 TRBV3-1 TRBD2 - TGTGCCAGCACGGGACTAGCGGGAGTGACAGATACGCAGTATTTT CASTGLAGVTDTQYF
TRBJ2-7 TRBV28 - many TGTGCCAGCAGTTTAAACCGGGACTCTTTTACCTACGAGCAGTACTTC CASSLNRDSFTYEQYF
TRBJ1-2 TRBV20-1 TRBD1 many TGCAGTGCGGGAACAGGGGGCGCAGTCTATGGCTACACCTTC CSAGTGGAVYGYTF
TRBJ2-3 TRBV4-2 - many TGTGCCAGCAGCCAAGATTCCAGCGGAGGAAGCACAGATACGCAGTATTTT CASSQDSSGGSTDTQYF
TRBJ2-1 TRBV10-2 - many TGCGCCAGCAACCAGGTAGCGGACCATGAGCAGTTCTTC CASNQVADHEQFF
TRBJ2-5 TRBV20-1 - few TGCAGTGCTCGGGAGAGGAGCCAAGAGACCCAGTACTTC CSARERSQETQYF
TRBJ2-3 TRBV6-1 TRBD2 - TGTGCCAGCACCAGTCTAGCGGGGGCACCCCCGGATACGCAGTATTTT CASTSLAGAPPDTQYF
TRBJ1-3 TRBV7-9 - many TGTGCCAGCAGCTTAGCGGGGCTGGCGAACACCATATATTTT CASSLAGLANTIYF
TRBJ2-1 TRBV10-3 - few TGTGCCATCAGGGGGCCCACGGAGCAGTTCTTC CAIRGPTEQFF
TRBJ1-5 TRBV19 TRBD1 many TGTGCCAGTAGTCGACAGGGGGGAATCAATCAGCCCCAGCATTTT CASSRQGGINQPQHF
TRBJ1-5 TRBV7-2 - - TGTGCCAGCAGCTTAGACCCTAGCCAGCCCCAGCATTTT CASSLDPSQPQHF
TRBJ2-5 TRBV27 TRBD2 many TGTGCCAGCTCCGCCAGCGGGGGGCTCCACGTGGGGGAGACCCAGTACTTC CASSASGGLHVGETQYF
TRBJ2-7 TRBV5-8 - few TGTGCCAGCAGCCTGGACCCTAGGGAAACCAACTCCTACGAGCAGTACTTC CASSLDPRETNSYEQYF
TRBJ1-6 TRBV9 - - TGTGCCAGCAGCCCTGGCTCCTATAATTCACCCCTCCACTTT CASSPGSYNSPLHF
TRBJ2-7 TRBV11-1 - many TGTGCCAGCAGCTTTTCCGATGCGGGGTACGAGCAGTACTTC CASSFSDAGYEQYF
TRBJ2-6 TRBV18 TRBD1 - TGTGCCAGCTCACCTTTTCGGACAGGGGAGACCAACGTCCTGACTTTC CASSPFRTGETNVLTF
TRBJ2-7 TRBV27 TRBD1 - TGTGCCAGCAGCCGCTCCACAGGGGTCACTTCCTACGAGCAGTACTTC CASSRSTGVTSYEQYF